This T cell receptor beta chain came from a study of radiotherapy plus CTLA-4 blockade in lung cancer. Focal radiation with ipilimumab CTLA-4 blockade was given to patients with chemo-refractory metastatic non-small-cell lung cancer. Germline V gene data show CDR1 as SGDLS and CDR2 as YYNGEE. V was pared by 3 bases and J by 0 bases, with 22 bases between. The CDR3 runs to 19 residues. Using immunoSEQ multiplex PCR, the repertoire was profiled, and TCRdb retains in-frame clones only, with some absent. The table has more than 40,000 clones, approximately 78% seen once. The source material was peripheral blood, sampled from a patient treated with radiotherapy plus ipilimumab. The TCR originated in a human donor with non-small cell lung cancer who had stable disease on radiotherapy plus ipilimumab. This chain connects TRBV9 to TRBJ1-3; no clear D gene. The CDR3 region is CASSAPSGGSLSSGNTIYF. The CDR3 DNA reads TGTGCCAGCAGCGCCCCTTCCGGCGGCAGCCTGAGCTCTGGAAACACCATATATTTT. The variable domain in full, with the rest retrieved from reference TRBV9 and TRBJ1-3, is DSGVTQTPKHLITATGQRVTLRCSPRSGDLSVYWYQQSLDQGLQFLIQYYNGEERAKGNILERFSAQQFPDLHSELNLSSLELGDSALYFCASSAPSGGSLSSGNTIYFGEGSWLTVV.